Each of the 5 T cell receptor beta chains below was sequenced from the same sample in a study of control samples from healthy donors and cancer patients. The assay was immunoSEQ multiplex PCR, and TCRdb's table has in-frame clones only and misses some. The data show about 130,000 clones, with roughly 90% seen just once and more than 6.5% held by the top ten. Sequences were obtained from blood. The receptors here all came from a man aged 18 to 29 in good health.

The chain is built from TRBV6-5 and TRBJ2-7, with a possible D match to TRBD2 (6 bases). Germline V gives CDR1 MNHEY, CDR2 SVGAGI. The CDR3 length is 16 residues. Between the trimmed V and J ends, which lost 2 bases and 3 bases, there was a span of 17 bases. The CDR3 DNA reads as TGTGCCAGCAGTTACACGCGGACTACATACTTCTACGAGCAGTACTTC. It encodes CASSYTRTTYFYEQYF.

DNA for the CDR3: TGTGCCAGCAGGAGTGACGGGTGGGAAAAACTGTTTTTT. Translating it yields CASRSDGWEKLFF. This chain uses TRBV7-6 with TRBJ1-4; no clear D. The CDR3 spans 13 residues. The ends were cut back, 6 bases at V and 8 bases at J, with 13 bases in the middle. Germline V gives CDR1 SGHVS, CDR2 FNYEAQ. Using reference TRBV7-6 and TRBJ1-4 for the parts outside the CDR3, the full variable domain is GAGVSQSPRYKVTKRGQDVALRCDPISGHVSLYWYRQALGQGPEFLTYFNYEAQQDKSGLPNDRFSAERPEGSISTLTIQRTEQRDSAMYRCASRSDGWEKLFFGSGTQLSVL.

This clone was detected once. The V and J genes are TRBV6-6 and TRBJ1-5, with D tentatively TRBD1 (5 bases). Germline V CDR1 and CDR2: MNHNY, SVGAGI (reference sequence). Trimming left V 10 bases short and J 3 bases short, with 13 bases between. The CDR3 runs to 13 residues. The CDR3 loop reads CATVQGLNQPQHF. The CDR3 nucleotides are TGTGCCACTGTCCAGGGCCTCAATCAGCCCCAGCATTTT.

This chain joins TRBV7-9 and TRBJ1-2, with 9 positions matching TRBD1. The trim removed 4 bases at V and 2 bases at J, leaving 5 bases unmatched. From germline, CDR1 is SEHNR and CDR2 FQNEAQ (reference sequence). CDR3 size: 15 residues. The CDR3 loop reads CASSSWDRENYGYTF. The CDR3 bases are TGTGCCAGCAGCTCATGGGACAGGGAAAACTATGGCTACACCTTC.

The chain has TRBV7-9 and TRBJ1-2, with D hard to call. Germline V gene data show CDR1 as SEHNR and CDR2 as FQNEAQ (reference sequence). The V and J ends lost 1 base and 2 bases respectively, with 8 bases between them. The CDR3 is 14 amino acids. CDR3 region: CASSLGVGNYGYTF. DNA for the CDR3: TGTGCCAGCAGCTTAGGGGTCGGGAACTATGGCTACACCTTC.